The T cell receptor (beta chain) described here comes from a study of blood T cell repertoires in COVID-19. Measured with immunoSEQ multiplex PCR; TCRdb has only the in-frame clones, and not every one. Of 150,000 to 200,000 clones listed, around 90% are singletons. V dropped 0 bases and J dropped 9 bases, with 13 bases sitting between them. Germline V gene sequence: CDR1 SGDLS, CDR2 YYNGEE. CDR3 length equals 15 residues. The chain uses TRBV9 and TRBJ1-6; D may be TRBD1 (5 bases). The sample taken for sequencing was peripheral blood. The receptor comes from a human donor in a cohort sampled during active COVID-19. This CDR3 is CASSVAGDSSSPLHF. The CDR3 DNA reads TGTGCCAGCAGCGTAGCGGGAGACAGCAGTTCACCCCTCCACTTT. The full variable domain, its missing parts supplied by reference TRBV9 and TRBJ1-6, is DSGVTQTPKHLITATGQRVTLRCSPRSGDLSVYWYQQSLDQGLQFLIQYYNGEERAKGNILERFSAQQFPDLHSELNLSSLELGDSALYFCASSVAGDSSSPLHFGNGTRLTVT.